This T cell receptor beta chain was obtained from a study of tumor-infiltrating lymphocytes in oesophageal squamous cell carcinoma (dated by TCRdb to the mid-2010s). The library came from PCR. Data came from an Illumina HiSeq 2000. TCRdb reprocessed the public reads (quality trimming at Q25 with fastp, clone calling with MiXCR) and kept in-frame beta chains. Rows are unified per CDR3 protein, each entry keeping the most common DNA and genes. The sample has about 3,700 distinct CDR3 sequences on record, 14% of them singletons. The ten largest clonotypes hold approximately 19% of the sample. This clonotype has a count of ten or more. No cognate antigen has been identified for it. One base away there is no much larger clone; base qualities are not given. The source is a male donor with esophageal squamous cell carcinoma. The sequenced sample was esophageal tumor tissue.

The CDR3 corresponds to CASKLSSNKNAEAFF. The DNA sequence is as follows: TGCGCCAGCAAACTCTCCAGCAACAAAAACGCTGAAGCTTTCTTT. Recombination linked TRBV5-1 to TRBJ1-1; there is no confident call for the D gene. Trimming costs V 6 bases and J 6 bases, and their ends lie 21 bases apart. The germline V gene gives CDR1 as SGHRS and CDR2 as YFSETQ. From its cysteine to its phenylalanine, the CDR3 spans 15 amino acids. The only DNA kept is the CDR3, 45 bases in frame from the first base.